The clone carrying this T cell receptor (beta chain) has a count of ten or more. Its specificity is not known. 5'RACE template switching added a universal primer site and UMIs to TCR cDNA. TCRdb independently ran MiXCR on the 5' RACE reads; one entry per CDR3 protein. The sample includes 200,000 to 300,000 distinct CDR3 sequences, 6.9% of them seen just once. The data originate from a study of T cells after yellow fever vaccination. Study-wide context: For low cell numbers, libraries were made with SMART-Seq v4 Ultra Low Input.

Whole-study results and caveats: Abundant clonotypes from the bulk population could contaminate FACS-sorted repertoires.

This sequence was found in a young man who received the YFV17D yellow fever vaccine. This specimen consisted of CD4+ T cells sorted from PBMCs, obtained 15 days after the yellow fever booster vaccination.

The CDR3 region has the DNA TGTGCCAGTAGTACCCTTAAAGACACTGAAGCTTTCTTT. Amino acids: CASSTLKDTEAFF. V gene TRBV19 combines with J gene TRBJ1-1; D unresolved. Trimming removed 4 bases from V and 3 bases from J, with 9 bases in between. Germline assignment: CDR1 LNHDA and CDR2 SQIVND (reference sequence). The CDR3 runs 13 residues.